Shown below are 7 T cell receptor beta chains from a single sample sequenced in a study of T cell responses to AZD1222 COVID-19 vaccine. Sequencing was performed with immunoSEQ multiplex PCR; in TCRdb, only in-frame clones are kept and a portion is missing. Of roughly 150,000 clones in the sample, 80% to 95% were seen once. This specimen was peripheral blood, taken 28 days after the second AZD1222 dose. All receptors derive from an adult who received the AZD1222 COVID-19 vaccine.

This clone was detected only once. The rearrangement uses TRBV7-2 and TRBJ1-6; 7 bases are a match to TRBD1. V lost 4 bases to trimming and J lost 14 bases; unmatched junction nucleotides: 8. The CDR3 is made up of 13 amino acids. The germline CDR1 and CDR2 sequences are SGHTA and FQGNSA. As DNA, the CDR3 is TGTGCCAGCAGCTCGGCTAACCAGGGGGCCCTCCACTTT. Its translation: CASSSANQGALHF.

The chain is built from TRBV5-1 and TRBJ1-1; D not resolved. Germline V gene sequence: CDR1 SGHRS, CDR2 YFSETQ. V lost 5 bases, J lost 6 bases, and 8 bases lay in between. This CDR3 has 11 amino acids. CDR3: CASREAAEAFF. Written as DNA, the CDR3 is TGCGCCAGCAGAGAGGCAGCTGAAGCTTTCTTT. Full variable domain (remainder filled in from reference TRBV5-1 and TRBJ1-1): KAGVTQTPRYLIKTRGQQVTLSCSPISGHRSVSWYQQTPGQGLQFLFEYFSETQRNKGNFPGRFSGRQFSNSRSEMNVSTLELGDSALYLCASREAAEAFFGQGTRLTVV.

V usage is TRBV12-3 or TRBV12-4 and J usage is TRBJ2-6; D unclear. The CDR3 spans 11 residues. Trimming pared 7 bases from V and 5 bases from J, leaving 3 bases between. The CDR3 spells CASIRANVLTF. Written as DNA, the CDR3 is TGTGCCAGCATCAGGGCCAACGTCCTGACTTTC.

This CDR3 reads CASSADPNTGELFF. In nucleotides, the CDR3 is TGTGCCAGCAGCGCCGACCCGAACACCGGGGAGCTGTTTTTT. This chain joins TRBV9 and TRBJ2-2; D is ambiguous. From germline, CDR1 is SGDLS and CDR2 YYNGEE. The CDR3 contains 14 residues. The V and J ends lost 3 bases and 0 bases respectively, with 6 bases between them.

J is TRBJ1-5 and V is TRBV7-2; no definite D call. CDR1 is SGHTA, CDR2 FQGNSA, per germline. Trimming shortened V by 4 bases and J by 5 bases, and 9 bases separated the two germline ends. This CDR3 comprises 13 residues. The CDR3 nucleotides read TGTGCCAGCAGCTCCCTAATTTATCAGCCCCAGCATTTT. Residues: CASSSLIYQPQHF.

The gene calls are TRBV13 and TRBJ2-1, with D hard to call. V lost 2 bases, J lost 8 bases, and 19 bases lay in between. The CDR3 is 16 residues long. Germline assignment: CDR1 PRHDT and CDR2 FYEKMQ (reference sequence). CDR3 in DNA: TGTGCCAGCAGCTTAAGTAGAGGCCTGACTCGGGATGAGCAGTTCTTC. It encodes CASSLSRGLTRDEQFF.

V usage is TRBV7-9 and J usage is TRBJ2-5, with no clear D. This CDR3 contains 12 residues. V lost 2 bases and J lost 5, with 6 bases in between. Germline V lookup: CDR1 SEHNR, CDR2 FQNEAQ (reference sequence). Here the CDR3 DNA reads TGTGCCAGCAGCTTAATTGCGGAGACCCAGTACTTC. Its protein is CASSLIAETQYF.